Listed below are T cell receptor beta chains from one sample, sequenced in a study of blood T cells in healthy people across ages. TCRdb re-derived calls from the 5' RACE reads in MiXCR, one entry per CDR3 protein. This table has 1.8 million or so distinct CDR3 sequences, about two fifths appearing once. Sequencing used blood. These receptors all come from a human donor in good health. Each CDR3 is given with its conserved first and last residue. The D gene is left open where the match is weak. Not every row has a clone size; where given, it reads once, few, many or a size class.

>.|TRBV29-1|12|TRBJ2-6|many
TGCAGCGCCCCCATAGGGGCCAACGTCCTGACTTTC
CSAPIGANVLTF
>.|TRBV29-1|13|TRBJ2-3|.
TGCAGCGTTGGGCATGGGAGCGTAGATACGCAGTATTTT
CSVGHGSVDTQYF
>.|TRBV5-8|16|TRBJ2-1|.
TGTGCCAGCACCTCCCGACGGGCAGGGGGGGACAATGAGCAGTTCTTC
CASTSRRAGGDNEQFF
>.|TRBV11-1|12|TRBJ2-1|few
TGTGCCAGCAGCTTAGAGACAGGTGAGCAGTTCTTC
CASSLETGEQFF
>.|TRBV20-1|14|TRBJ2-7|.
TGCAGTGCTAGAGCAGGGTCCGTTCTGGGGGAGCAGTACTTC
CSARAGSVLGEQYF
>.|TRBV6-2/TRBV6-3|14|TRBJ1-5|.
TGTGCCAGCCGGCGGCAGGGAGACAATCAGCCCCAGCATTTT
CASRRQGDNQPQHF
>.|TRBV24-1|15|TRBJ2-5|.
TGTGCCACCAGTGATTTGCTGGGCTCCGAGGAGACCCAGTACTTC
CATSDLLGSEETQYF
>TRBD1|TRBV10-3|15|TRBJ2-1|few
TGTGCCATCAGTGGAGGACAGGGGGGCTACAATGAGCAGTTCTTC
CAISGGQGGYNEQFF
>TRBD1|TRBV7-3|14|TRBJ2-3|few
TGTGCCAGCAGCAAACGACAGGGGGCAGATACGCAGTATTTT
CASSKRQGADTQYF
>.|TRBV6-5|14|TRBJ1-1|.
TGTGCCAGCAGTACAATGGTCGCGATCACTGAAGCTTTCTTT
CASSTMVAITEAFF
>TRBD1|TRBV7-3|14|TRBJ2-1|.
TGTACCAGCAGTTTTAGCAACAGGGGCTATGAGCAGTTCTTC
CTSSFSNRGYEQFF
>.|TRBV29-1|13|TRBJ1-1|.
TGCAGCGTCCCAGGACGAGGGAACACTGAAGCTTTCTTT
CSVPGRGNTEAFF
>.|TRBV15|13|TRBJ2-3|.
TGTGCCGCAGACGTAGGGGATTCGGGTACGCAGTATTTT
CAADVGDSGTQYF
>TRBD2|TRBV20-1|15|TRBJ2-3|few
TGCAGTGCTAGAGATATTAGCGGGGGACCAGATACGCAGTATTTT
CSARDISGGPDTQYF